A single sample gave rise to the 19 T cell receptor beta chains below, sequenced in a study of cytomegalovirus exposure and HLA in healthy donors. Use of 60 Vbeta and 13 Jbeta primers characterized the PCR. Profiling relied on immunoSEQ multiplex PCR, and the TCRdb table lists in-frame clones only, not all of them. The profile covers around 150,000 clones, with about 75% appearing a single time and over 12% taken by the ten largest. The material sequenced was PBMCs. These receptors originate from a man in his fifties in good health and CMV-seropositive.

CDR3 sequence reads: CASSITGDVGEAFF. DNA of the CDR3: TGTGCCAGCAGTATAACAGGGGACGTGGGTGAAGCTTTCTTT. The chain links TRBV2 to TRBJ1-1; TRBD1 aligns across 7 bases. The CDR3 has 14 residues. Germline V gene lookup returns CDR1 SNHLY and CDR2 FYNNEI. V dropped 5 bases and J dropped 7; count of bases not matched to a gene: 10.

This clone has just a few counts. The chain employs TRBV11-2 and TRBJ1-2; TRBD1 matches 10 bases. V was clipped by 1 base and J by 4 bases; unmatched bases: 3. There are 15 residues in the CDR3. Germline values: CDR1 SGHAT, CDR2 FQNNGV. The CDR3 region is CASSLGQGAGYGYTF. For the CDR3, the DNA is TGTGCCAGCAGCTTAGGACAGGGGGCGGGCTATGGCTACACCTTC.

In DNA, the CDR3 is TGTGCCAGCAGCACTCAGAAACGGGATGAGCAGTTCTTC. It codes for CASSTQKRDEQFF. The V and J genes are TRBV5-4 and TRBJ2-1; D remains unclear. The CDR3 covers 13 residues. The V gene's germline CDR1 is SGHNT and CDR2 YYREEE (reference sequence). Trimming left V 4 bases short and J 8 bases short, with 13 bases between. The full variable domain, rest sourced from reference TRBV5-4 and TRBJ2-1, is ETGVTQSPTHLIKTRGQQVTLRCSSQSGHNTVSWYQQALGQGPQFIFQYYREEENGRGNFPPRFSGLQFPNYSSELNVNALELDDSALYLCASSTQKRDEQFFGPGTRLTVL.

The rearrangement uses TRBV5-1 and TRBJ2-7; 11 bases are a match to TRBD2. V trimming: 4 bases; J trimming: 4 bases; junction bases outside the gene matches: 7. Germline V gene sequence: CDR1 SGHRS, CDR2 YFSETQ. CDR3 length: 15 amino acids. The CDR3 sequence is CASSAMTSGAYEQYF. The CDR3 DNA reads as TGCGCCAGCAGCGCGATGACTAGCGGGGCTTACGAGCAGTACTTC.

The chain combines TRBV9 with TRBJ2-2; possible D gene TRBD1, 5 bases. Germline V gene lookup returns CDR1 SGDLS and CDR2 YYNGEE. The CDR3 sequence is 17 residues long. V lost 2 bases to trimming and J lost 0 bases, with 14 bases between them. The CDR3 bases are TGTGCCAGCAGCGTTAACCCGCGGACACCGAACACCGGGGAGCTGTTTTTT. Protein: CASSVNPRTPNTGELFF.

This clone was recorded only once. The rearrangement links TRBV7-8 to TRBJ2-5, with 8 bases lining up with TRBD1. The germline V gene has CDR1 SGHVS and CDR2 FQNEAQ. The junction had 10 bases not matched to a gene; V was cut back by 2 bases and J by 5 bases. This CDR3 is 16 amino acids long. CDR3 sequence reads: CASSLTETGALETQYF. The CDR3 DNA follows: TGTGCCAGCAGCTTAACGGAGACAGGGGCTTTGGAGACCCAGTACTTC.

This rearrangement joins TRBV6-6 to TRBJ1-6; 7 positions match TRBD1. Trimming cost V 7 bases and J 6 bases; bases outside gene matches: 12. The CDR3 is 16 residues long. Germline V CDR1 and CDR2: MNHNY, SVGAGI (reference sequence). The CDR3 nucleotides are TGTGCCAGCACCTTACGGACAGGAACAATTAATTCACCCCTCCACTTT. Translating it yields CASTLRTGTINSPLHF.

A single count supports this clone. The V gene is TRBV29-1, the J gene TRBJ2-5, with D maybe TRBD2 (6 bases). The germline V and J ends were trimmed by 6 bases and 1 base, with 15 bases remaining between them. The CDR3 length is 14 residues. Looked up from germline, CDR1 is SQVTM and CDR2 is ANQGSEA. DNA for the CDR3: TGCAGCGTCCTTTGGGGGGTGTCCCAAGAGACCCAGTACTTC. It is translated as CSVLWGVSQETQYF.

V gene TRBV5-5 combines with J gene TRBJ2-5; no clear D. Germline values: CDR1 SGHKS, CDR2 YYEKEE (reference sequence). This CDR3 is built from 17 residues. Trimming cost V 4 bases and J 5 bases, with 24 bases left between them. The CDR3, as DNA: TGTGCCAGCAGCGCAGGTATCGTGGGTCAGGTCTCGGAGACCCAGTACTTC. Encoded protein: CASSAGIVGQVSETQYF.

This chain joins TRBV9 and TRBJ2-3; 9 bases are a match to TRBD2. The ends lost 0 bases at V and 4 bases at J; junction bases unmatched: 6. Germline assignment: CDR1 SGDLS and CDR2 YYNGEE. The CDR3 spans 16 residues. CDR3: CASSVAVAGASDTQYF. In DNA, the CDR3 is TGTGCCAGCAGCGTAGCGGTAGCGGGGGCTTCAGATACGCAGTATTTT. The full variable domain, completed using reference TRBV9 and TRBJ2-3, is DSGVTQTPKHLITATGQRVTLRCSPRSGDLSVYWYQQSLDQGLQFLIQYYNGEERAKGNILERFSAQQFPDLHSELNLSSLELGDSALYFCASSVAVAGASDTQYFGPGTRLTVL.

This chain links TRBV28 with TRBJ1-4; no reliable D call. There are 16 residues in the CDR3. Germline CDR1 and CDR2: MDHEN and SYDVKM. Deletions cut 3 bases from V and 0 bases from J, with 11 bases between. The CDR3 DNA is TGTGCCAGCAGTTTTGGAGCGACTGCAACTAATGAAAAACTGTTTTTT. It codes for CASSFGATATNEKLFF. Combining the CDR3 with reference TRBV28 and TRBJ1-4 gives the whole variable domain DVKVTQSSRYLVKRTGEKVFLECVQDMDHENMFWYRQDPGLGLRLIYFSYDVKMKEKGDIPEGYSVSREKKERFSLILESASTNQTSMYLCASSFGATATNEKLFFGSGTQLSVL.

The chain employs TRBV14 and TRBJ2-7, with 8 bases fitting TRBD1. This CDR3 region has 18 residues. From germline, CDR1 is SGHDN and CDR2 FVKESK. With V trimmed by 2 bases and J by 0 bases, 12 bases remained unmatched. CDR3 in amino acids: CASSQSIKDRAPSYEQYV. The CDR3 DNA reads as TGTGCCAGCAGCCAATCGATAAAGGACAGGGCCCCCTCCTACGAGCAGTACGTC.

There are a few counts of this clone. The J gene is TRBJ1-1, the V gene TRBV6-1; tentatively, D is TRBD1 (6 bases). The V end was cut by 10 bases, the J end by 2 bases, with 11 bases between. This CDR3 comprises 12 residues. The germline V gene encodes CDR1 MNHNS and CDR2 SASEGT. In nucleotides, the CDR3 is TGTGCCACAGACAGGTTCAACACTGAAGCTTTCTTT. It translates to CATDRFNTEAFF.

This clone was seen a single time. The gene calls are TRBV19 and TRBJ2-1, with TRBD2 matching over 7 bases. The V and J ends lost 2 bases and 4 bases, in that order; junction bases with no gene match: 5. The CDR3 has 15 residues. CDR1 is LNHDA, CDR2 SQIVND, per germline (reference sequence). CDR3 protein: CASSIWQGGYNEQFF. For the CDR3, the DNA is TGTGCCAGTAGTATATGGCAGGGAGGGTACAATGAGCAGTTCTTC.

This chain joins TRBV5-1 and TRBJ1-1; no clear D gene. V was trimmed by 4 bases and J by 2 bases, leaving 9 bases between them. This CDR3 is built from 13 residues. Germline CDR1 SGHRS, CDR2 YFSETQ. The CDR3 loop reads CASSLGRNTEAFF. DNA for the CDR3: TGCGCCAGCAGCCTCGGTAGAAACACTGAAGCTTTCTTT.

The gene calls are TRBV5-1 and TRBJ2-5; possibly TRBD2 for D (5 bases). Germline V gene data show CDR1 as SGHRS and CDR2 as YFSETQ. The CDR3 runs 14 residues. The ends were cut back, 0 bases at V and 5 bases at J, with 11 bases in the middle. DNA of the CDR3: TGCGCCAGCAGCTTGGGAGAGGGCGGCGAGACCCAGTACTTC. It codes for CASSLGEGGETQYF.

This clone was recorded a few times. J is TRBJ1-2 and V is TRBV29-1; 7 nucleotides line up with TRBD1. There are 15 residues in the CDR3. Germline values: CDR1 SQVTM, CDR2 ANQGSEA. V was clipped by 1 base and J by 4 bases; unmatched bases: 9. CDR3 region: CSVEVVQGSGYGYTF. CDR3 DNA sequence: TGCAGCGTTGAAGTGGTACAGGGGAGCGGCTATGGCTACACCTTC.

This clone was counted between two and nine times. This sequence joins TRBV18 and TRBJ2-1; possible D gene TRBD2, 5 bases. The germline V gene encodes CDR1 KGHSH and CDR2 LQKENI. Between the trimmed V and J ends, which lost 3 bases and 3 bases, there was a span of 12 bases. The CDR3 extends over 15 amino acids. The CDR3 DNA follows: TGTGCCAGCTCACCGTACAGCGGCCTCTACAATGAGCAGTTCTTC. Amino acid sequence: CASSPYSGLYNEQFF.

The chain recombines TRBV15 with TRBJ1-4; 9 nucleotides line up with TRBD1. Germline-derived CDR1 and CDR2 are LNHNV and YYDKDF (reference sequence). Trimming took 1 base from V and 0 from J; bases not matched to a gene: 0. The CDR3 runs to 16 residues. CDR3 DNA sequence: TGTGCCACCAGCAGAGGACAGGGGGCAACTAATGAAAAACTGTTTTTT. It translates to CATSRGQGATNEKLFF.